The rows below give T cell receptor beta chains drawn from one sample of a study of cytomegalovirus exposure and HLA in healthy donors. Using immunoSEQ multiplex PCR, the repertoire was profiled, and TCRdb retains in-frame clones only, with some absent. The table records under 150,000 clones, around 84% of them present only once. Sequenced material: PBMCs. The receptors here all came from a woman in her 30s in good health and CMV-seropositive. CDR3s include the opening cysteine and the closing phenylalanine or tryptophan. The order of the fields is CDR3 DNA, CDR3 protein, V gene, J gene, clone size, D gene. D genes are given only for firm matches. Only part of the rows carry a size: once, few, many, or a class if the clone is expanded.

CDR3nt: TGTGCCAGCAGCCAAGCCCTCGCGGGGGGGACAGATACGCAGTATTTT
CDR3aa: CASSQALAGGTDTQYF
v_gene: TRBV4-2
j_gene: TRBJ2-3
abundance: .
d_gene: TRBD2

CDR3nt: TGTGCCAGCAGTCCACCAGGACTAGCAGATACGCAGTATTTT
CDR3aa: CASSPPGLADTQYF
v_gene: TRBV6-6
j_gene: TRBJ2-3
abundance: .
d_gene: TRBD2

CDR3nt: TGTGCCAGCAAGGTAGGGGCCGTCGAGTACAATGAGCAGTTCTTC
CDR3aa: CASKVGAVEYNEQFF
v_gene: TRBV6-1
j_gene: TRBJ2-1
abundance: .
d_gene: .

CDR3nt: TGTTCCAGCAGCTTAGGGGTGCGGCCCTACGAGCAGTACTTC
CDR3aa: CSSSLGVRPYEQYF
v_gene: TRBV7-9
j_gene: TRBJ2-7
abundance: .
d_gene: .

CDR3nt: TGCAGCGTAGCCGATGGGCTTAACTATGGCTACACCTTC
CDR3aa: CSVADGLNYGYTF
v_gene: TRBV29-1
j_gene: TRBJ1-2
abundance: .
d_gene: .

CDR3nt: TGTGCCAGCAGTTACCAAACAGGGAACACTGAAGCTTTCTTT
CDR3aa: CASSYQTGNTEAFF
v_gene: TRBV6-5
j_gene: TRBJ1-1
abundance: .
d_gene: .

CDR3nt: TGCGCCAGCAGCCAAGAGGTAGCGGGGGGTCAGACAGGCGAGACCCAGTACTTC
CDR3aa: CASSQEVAGGQTGETQYF
v_gene: TRBV4-3
j_gene: TRBJ2-5
abundance: .
d_gene: TRBD2

CDR3nt: TGTGCTAGTGGTTTGGTATCAGTCAGGGTAAATTCACCCCTCCACTTT
CDR3aa: CASGLVSVRVNSPLHF
v_gene: TRBV12-5
j_gene: TRBJ1-6
abundance: few
d_gene: .

CDR3nt: TGCGCCAGCAGCTTGGAGACCGGGTACGAGCAGTACTTC
CDR3aa: CASSLETGYEQYF
v_gene: TRBV5-1
j_gene: TRBJ2-7
abundance: .
d_gene: .

CDR3nt: TGTGCCGGTCCCCGACAGGTTACAGATAACTATGGCTACACCTTC
CDR3aa: CAGPRQVTDNYGYTF
v_gene: TRBV7-9
j_gene: TRBJ1-2
abundance: .
d_gene: .

CDR3nt: TGTGCCAGTAGCCGATCCCGACAGGGGGCAGAGACCCAGTACTTC
CDR3aa: CASSRSRQGAETQYF
v_gene: TRBV19
j_gene: TRBJ2-5
abundance: .
d_gene: TRBD1

CDR3nt: TGCGCCAGCAGCCGCCGGACAGGGGGCACTCTAGGGGGAAACACCATATATTTT
CDR3aa: CASSRRTGGTLGGNTIYF
v_gene: TRBV5-1
j_gene: TRBJ1-3
abundance: .
d_gene: TRBD1

CDR3nt: TGTGCCTGGAGACCCCCGGGCGTGGGGGGGATGAGCACAGATACGCAGTATTTT
CDR3aa: CAWRPPGVGGMSTDTQYF
v_gene: TRBV30
j_gene: TRBJ2-3
abundance: .
d_gene: TRBD2

CDR3nt: TGTGCCAGCAGCTTTAGCGGGGGGAGGGAGTTCTTC
CDR3aa: CASSFSGGREFF
v_gene: TRBV7-2
j_gene: TRBJ2-1
abundance: .
d_gene: TRBD2

CDR3nt: TGTGCCAGCAGCTTAGGACAGGGTTTAGTCGAGCAGTACTTC
CDR3aa: CASSLGQGLVEQYF
v_gene: TRBV13
j_gene: TRBJ2-7
abundance: .
d_gene: .

CDR3nt: TGTGCCAGCAGCCAAGGGGGTGAGTACGAGCAGTACTTC
CDR3aa: CASSQGGEYEQYF
v_gene: TRBV27
j_gene: TRBJ2-7
abundance: .
d_gene: .

CDR3nt: TGCGCCAGCAGCCAAGAGGCTAGCGGGGGATATTCCTACGAGCAGTACTTC
CDR3aa: CASSQEASGGYSYEQYF
v_gene: TRBV4-3
j_gene: TRBJ2-7
abundance: few
d_gene: TRBD2

CDR3nt: TGTGCCAGCAGTTCCCTTCCTCCGGGAGAGCAGTACTTC
CDR3aa: CASSSLPPGEQYF
v_gene: TRBV27
j_gene: TRBJ2-7
abundance: .
d_gene: .

CDR3nt: TGTGCCAGCTCACCCAGGGTGGCCACGTCGGAGTACGAGCAGTACTTC
CDR3aa: CASSPRVATSEYEQYF
v_gene: TRBV18
j_gene: TRBJ2-7
abundance: .
d_gene: .

CDR3nt: TGTGCCGTCACGGGACAGGGTAGGCTAGCCTATAATTCACCCCTCCACTTT
CDR3aa: CAVTGQGRLAYNSPLHF
v_gene: TRBV30
j_gene: TRBJ1-6
abundance: .
d_gene: TRBD1

CDR3nt: TGTGCTAGTGGTAGGACAGGGGCTAGCACAGATACGCAGTATTTT
CDR3aa: CASGRTGASTDTQYF
v_gene: TRBV12-5
j_gene: TRBJ2-3
abundance: once
d_gene: TRBD1

CDR3nt: TGTGCCAGCAGCTCCGGACAGCTATCCGGTGTGGAGACCCAGTACTTC
CDR3aa: CASSSGQLSGVETQYF
v_gene: TRBV7-9
j_gene: TRBJ2-5
abundance: .
d_gene: .

CDR3nt: TGTGCCAGCCAAAACCTTAGGGGGGGGAGGGCGCTTGGTCAGCCCCAGCATTTT
CDR3aa: CASQNLRGGRALGQPQHF
v_gene: TRBV19
j_gene: TRBJ1-5
abundance: .
d_gene: .

CDR3nt: TGTGCCAGCTCACCGGGACAGACCTACGAGCAGTACTTC
CDR3aa: CASSPGQTYEQYF
v_gene: TRBV18
j_gene: TRBJ2-7
abundance: .
d_gene: TRBD1

CDR3nt: TGTGCCAGCAGAAGTAAGACGGGGGTACCCGGGGAGCTGTTTTTT
CDR3aa: CASRSKTGVPGELFF
v_gene: TRBV4-2
j_gene: TRBJ2-2
abundance: .
d_gene: .

CDR3nt: TGTGCCAGCAAGCCTAGCGGGGGGGCTAAAGAGACCCAGTACTTC
CDR3aa: CASKPSGGAKETQYF
v_gene: TRBV7-3
j_gene: TRBJ2-5
abundance: .
d_gene: TRBD2

CDR3nt: TGCGCCAGCAGCCCCTCCGGCGGGGAGACCCAGTACTTC
CDR3aa: CASSPSGGETQYF
v_gene: TRBV5-1
j_gene: TRBJ2-5
abundance: .
d_gene: .

CDR3nt: TGTGCCAGCAGCAGGACAGGGGTCCACGAGCAGTACTTC
CDR3aa: CASSRTGVHEQYF
v_gene: TRBV5-6
j_gene: TRBJ2-7
abundance: .
d_gene: TRBD1

CDR3nt: TGTGCCAGCAGCTTAAAAGGGGGACTAGGTTTCACAGATACGCAGTATTTT
CDR3aa: CASSLKGGLGFTDTQYF
v_gene: TRBV7-9
j_gene: TRBJ2-3
abundance: once
d_gene: TRBD2